In its sample, the clone carrying this T cell receptor beta chain was seen many times. What it binds is not known. The data are from a study of cytomegalovirus exposure and HLA in healthy donors. In the study overall: In a later analysis, it was reported that the 90 to 150 validation repertoires had been produced on the same platform as the 670 or so repertoires belonging to the first cohort. Study results and limitations: Testing in vitro showed a few CMV-associated chains specific for CMV antigens. A later analysis found first-cohort TCR clusters tended to co-occur in the 130 or so validation repertoires.

Sequencing was performed with immunoSEQ multiplex PCR; in TCRdb, only in-frame clones are kept and a portion is missing. The sample records about 170,000 clones, 86% being singletons. The V gene's germline CDR1 is SGHDN and CDR2 FVKESK. CDR3 length: 14 residues. J lost 3 bases, V lost 1 base, and 3 bases had no gene match. The chain is built from TRBV14 and TRBJ2-7; 7 bases agree with TRBD2. What was sequenced was PBMCs. The receptor was derived from a young man in good health and CMV-seropositive. The CDR3 loop reads CASSQGGGSYEQYF. CDR3 DNA: TGTGCCAGCAGCCAAGGTGGCGGGAGCTACGAGCAGTACTTC.